What follows are 6 T cell receptor beta chains derived from one specimen sequenced in a study of blood T cell repertoires in COVID-19. Clones were sequenced by immunoSEQ multiplex PCR, and TCRdb holds only the in-frame ones, with some missing. The sample lists tens of thousands of clones; 70% to 90% were seen once. The specimen was peripheral blood. All receptors derive from a man in his thirties or forties with acute or convalescent COVID-19.

The rearrangement uses TRBV4-2 and TRBJ2-1; TRBD2 agrees at 9 bases. The junction had 8 bases not matched to a gene; V was cut back by 0 bases and J by 8 bases. This CDR3 comprises 16 residues. Germline V lookup: CDR1 LGHNA, CDR2 YNFKEQ. CDR3 bases: TGTGCCAGCAGCCAAGATATGGCTAGCGGGAACGATGAGCAGTTCTTC. Residues: CASSQDMASGNDEQFF.

This sequence joins TRBV4-3 and TRBJ2-7; TRBD1 matches 9 bases. This CDR3 is 15 amino acids long. Germline CDR1 is LGHNA and CDR2 is YSLEER. V was pared by 2 bases and J by 4 bases, with 6 bases of the junction left unmatched. This CDR3 is CASSQTTGGWYEQYF. The DNA for the CDR3 is TGCGCCAGCAGCCAAACGACAGGGGGATGGTACGAGCAGTACTTC.

V and J are TRBV27 and TRBJ1-6; TRBD1 aligns across 8 bases. V lost 0 bases, J lost 7 bases, and 2 bases stayed unmatched. The CDR3 spans 15 residues. The germline V gene encodes CDR1 MNHEY and CDR2 SMNVEV (reference sequence). CDR3 nucleotide sequence: TGTGCCAGCAGTTTATCAGGACAGGGAAATTCACCCCTCCACTTT. Amino acid sequence: CASSLSGQGNSPLHF.

The V gene is TRBV27, the J gene TRBJ1-5; 7 positions match TRBD1. Per the germline V gene, CDR1 is MNHEY and CDR2 is SMNVEV (reference sequence). V was pared by 3 bases and J by 3 bases, with 8 bases of the junction left unmatched. The CDR3 spans 16 residues. Here the CDR3 reads CASSFRYTGDNQPQHF. For the CDR3, the DNA is TGTGCCAGCAGTTTCCGCTATACAGGGGACAATCAGCCCCAGCATTTT.

V is TRBV25-1 and J is TRBJ2-7, with D perhaps TRBD1 (6 bases). CDR1 and CDR2 (germline): MGHDK, SYGVNS. Trimming cost V 10 bases and J 0 bases, with 16 bases left between them. There are 14 residues in the CDR3. The CDR3 region is CATPKGDSSYEQYF. The CDR3 coding sequence is TGTGCCACCCCTAAGGGGGATAGCTCCTACGAGCAGTACTTC.

The gene calls are TRBV27 and TRBJ2-2, with 9 bases that match TRBD1. This CDR3 is 14 amino acids long. Per germline, CDR1 MNHEY and CDR2 SMNVEV (reference sequence). With V trimmed by 3 bases and J by 5 bases, 1 base remained unmatched. The CDR3: CASSLDRGTGELFF. The DNA for the CDR3 is TGTGCCAGCAGTTTGGACAGGGGAACCGGGGAGCTGTTTTTT.